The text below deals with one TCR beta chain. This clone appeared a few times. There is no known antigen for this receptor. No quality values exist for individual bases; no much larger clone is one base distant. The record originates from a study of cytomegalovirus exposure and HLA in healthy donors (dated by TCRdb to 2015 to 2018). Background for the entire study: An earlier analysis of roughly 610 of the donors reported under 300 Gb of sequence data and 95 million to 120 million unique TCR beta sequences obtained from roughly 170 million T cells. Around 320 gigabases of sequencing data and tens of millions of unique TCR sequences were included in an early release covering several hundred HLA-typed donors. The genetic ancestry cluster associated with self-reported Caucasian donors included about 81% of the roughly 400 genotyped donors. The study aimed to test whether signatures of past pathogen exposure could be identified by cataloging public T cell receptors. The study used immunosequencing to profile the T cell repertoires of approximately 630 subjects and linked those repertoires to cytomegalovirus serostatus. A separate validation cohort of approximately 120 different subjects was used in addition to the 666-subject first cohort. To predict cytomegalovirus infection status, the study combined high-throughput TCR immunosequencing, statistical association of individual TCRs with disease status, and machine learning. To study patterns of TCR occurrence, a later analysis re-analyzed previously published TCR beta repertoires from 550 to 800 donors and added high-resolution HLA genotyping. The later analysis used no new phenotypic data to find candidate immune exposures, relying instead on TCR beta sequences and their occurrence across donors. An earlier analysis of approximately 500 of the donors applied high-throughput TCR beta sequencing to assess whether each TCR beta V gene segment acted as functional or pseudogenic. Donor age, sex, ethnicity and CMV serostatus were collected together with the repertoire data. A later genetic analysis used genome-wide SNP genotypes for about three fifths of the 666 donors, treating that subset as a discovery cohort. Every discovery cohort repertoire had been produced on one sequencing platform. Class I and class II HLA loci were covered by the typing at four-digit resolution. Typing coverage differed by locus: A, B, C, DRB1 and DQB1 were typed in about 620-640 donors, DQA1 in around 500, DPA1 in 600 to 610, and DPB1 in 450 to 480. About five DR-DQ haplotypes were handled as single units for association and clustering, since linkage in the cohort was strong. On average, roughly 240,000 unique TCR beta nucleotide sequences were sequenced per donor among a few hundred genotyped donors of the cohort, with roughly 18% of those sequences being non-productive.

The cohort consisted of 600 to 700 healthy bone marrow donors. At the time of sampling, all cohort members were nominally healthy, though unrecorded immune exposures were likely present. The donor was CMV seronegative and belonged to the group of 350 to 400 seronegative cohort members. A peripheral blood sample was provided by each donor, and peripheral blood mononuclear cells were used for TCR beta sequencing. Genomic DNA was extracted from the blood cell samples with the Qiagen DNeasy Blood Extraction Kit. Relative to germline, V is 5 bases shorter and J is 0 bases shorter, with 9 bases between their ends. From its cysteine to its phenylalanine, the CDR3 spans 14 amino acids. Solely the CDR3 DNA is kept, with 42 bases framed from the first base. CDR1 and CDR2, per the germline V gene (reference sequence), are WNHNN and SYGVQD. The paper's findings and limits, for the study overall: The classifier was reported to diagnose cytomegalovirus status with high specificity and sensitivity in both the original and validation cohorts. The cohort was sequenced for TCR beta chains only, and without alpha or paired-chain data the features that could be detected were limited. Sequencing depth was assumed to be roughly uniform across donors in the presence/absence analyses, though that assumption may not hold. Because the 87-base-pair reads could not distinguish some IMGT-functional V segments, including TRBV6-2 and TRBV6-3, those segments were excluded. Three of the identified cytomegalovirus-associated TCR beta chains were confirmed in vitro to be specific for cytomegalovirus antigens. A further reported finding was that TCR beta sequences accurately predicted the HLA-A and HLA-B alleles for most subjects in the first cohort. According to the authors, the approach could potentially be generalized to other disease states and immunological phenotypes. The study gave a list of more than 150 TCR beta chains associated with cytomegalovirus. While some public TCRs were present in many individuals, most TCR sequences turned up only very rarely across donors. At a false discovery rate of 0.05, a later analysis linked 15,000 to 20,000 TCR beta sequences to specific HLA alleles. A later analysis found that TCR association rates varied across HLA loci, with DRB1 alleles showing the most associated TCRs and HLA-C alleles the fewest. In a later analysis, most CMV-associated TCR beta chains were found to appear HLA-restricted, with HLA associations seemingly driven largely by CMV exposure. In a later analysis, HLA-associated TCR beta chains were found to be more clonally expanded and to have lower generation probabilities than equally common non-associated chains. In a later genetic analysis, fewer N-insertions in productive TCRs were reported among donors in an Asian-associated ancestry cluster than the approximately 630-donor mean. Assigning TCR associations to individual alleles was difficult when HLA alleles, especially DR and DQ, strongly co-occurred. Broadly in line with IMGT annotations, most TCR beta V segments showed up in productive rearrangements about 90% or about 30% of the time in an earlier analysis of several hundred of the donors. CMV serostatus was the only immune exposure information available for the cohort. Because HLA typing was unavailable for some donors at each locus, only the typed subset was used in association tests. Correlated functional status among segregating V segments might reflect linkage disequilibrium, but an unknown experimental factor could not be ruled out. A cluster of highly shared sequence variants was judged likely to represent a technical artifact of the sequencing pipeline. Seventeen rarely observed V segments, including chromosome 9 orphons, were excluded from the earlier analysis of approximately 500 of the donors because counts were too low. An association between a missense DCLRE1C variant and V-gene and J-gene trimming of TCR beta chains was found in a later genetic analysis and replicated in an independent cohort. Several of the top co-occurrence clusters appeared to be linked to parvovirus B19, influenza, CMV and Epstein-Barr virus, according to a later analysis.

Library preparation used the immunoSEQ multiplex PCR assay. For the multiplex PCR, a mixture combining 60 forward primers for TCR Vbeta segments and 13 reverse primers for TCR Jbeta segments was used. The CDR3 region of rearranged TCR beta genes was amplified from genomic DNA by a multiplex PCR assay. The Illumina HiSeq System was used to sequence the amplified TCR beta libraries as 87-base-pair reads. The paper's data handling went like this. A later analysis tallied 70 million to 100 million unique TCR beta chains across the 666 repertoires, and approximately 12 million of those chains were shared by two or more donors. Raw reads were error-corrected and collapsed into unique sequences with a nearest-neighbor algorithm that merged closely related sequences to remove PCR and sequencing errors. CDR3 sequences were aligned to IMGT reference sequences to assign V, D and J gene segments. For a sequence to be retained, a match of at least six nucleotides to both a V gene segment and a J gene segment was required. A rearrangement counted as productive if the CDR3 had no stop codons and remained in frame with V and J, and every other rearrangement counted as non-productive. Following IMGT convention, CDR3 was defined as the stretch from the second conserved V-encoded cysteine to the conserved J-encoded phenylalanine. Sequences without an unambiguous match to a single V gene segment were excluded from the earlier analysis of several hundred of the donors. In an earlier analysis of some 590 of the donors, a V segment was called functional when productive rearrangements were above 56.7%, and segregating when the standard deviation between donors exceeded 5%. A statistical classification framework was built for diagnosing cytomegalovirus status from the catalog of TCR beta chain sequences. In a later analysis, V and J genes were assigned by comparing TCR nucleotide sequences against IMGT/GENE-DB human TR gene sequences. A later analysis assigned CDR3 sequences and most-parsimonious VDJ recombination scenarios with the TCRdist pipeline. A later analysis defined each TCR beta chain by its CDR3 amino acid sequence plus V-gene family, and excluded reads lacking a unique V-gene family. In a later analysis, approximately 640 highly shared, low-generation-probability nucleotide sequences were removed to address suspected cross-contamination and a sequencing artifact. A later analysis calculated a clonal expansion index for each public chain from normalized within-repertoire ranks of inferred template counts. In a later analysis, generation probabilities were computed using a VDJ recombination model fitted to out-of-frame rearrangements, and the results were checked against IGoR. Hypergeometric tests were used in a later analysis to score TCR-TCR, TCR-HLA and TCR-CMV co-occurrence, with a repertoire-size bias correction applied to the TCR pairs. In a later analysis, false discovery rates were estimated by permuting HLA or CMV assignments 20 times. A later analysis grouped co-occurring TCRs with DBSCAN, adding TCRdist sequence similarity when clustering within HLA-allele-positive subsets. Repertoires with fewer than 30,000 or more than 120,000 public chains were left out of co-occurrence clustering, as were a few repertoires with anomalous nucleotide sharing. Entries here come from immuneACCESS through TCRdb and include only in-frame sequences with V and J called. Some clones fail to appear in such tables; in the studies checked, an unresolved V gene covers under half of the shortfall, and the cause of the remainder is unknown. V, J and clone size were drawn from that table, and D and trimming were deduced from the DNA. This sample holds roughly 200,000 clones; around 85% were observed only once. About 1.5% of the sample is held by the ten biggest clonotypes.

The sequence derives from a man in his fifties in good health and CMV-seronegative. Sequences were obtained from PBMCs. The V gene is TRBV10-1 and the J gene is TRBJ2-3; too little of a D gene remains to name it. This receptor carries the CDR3 CASSTQESTDTQYF. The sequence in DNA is TGCGCCAGCAGTACTCAAGAAAGCACAGATACGCAGTATTTT.